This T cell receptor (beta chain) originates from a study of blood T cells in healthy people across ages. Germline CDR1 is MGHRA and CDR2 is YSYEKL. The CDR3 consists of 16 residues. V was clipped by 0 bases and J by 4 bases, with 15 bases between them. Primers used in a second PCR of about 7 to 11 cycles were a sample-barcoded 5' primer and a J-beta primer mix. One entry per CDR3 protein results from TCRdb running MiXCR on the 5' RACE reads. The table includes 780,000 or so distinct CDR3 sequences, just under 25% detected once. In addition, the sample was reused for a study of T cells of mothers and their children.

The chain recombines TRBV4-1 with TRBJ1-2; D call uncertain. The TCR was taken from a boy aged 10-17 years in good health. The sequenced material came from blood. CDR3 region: CASSQEERDWSYGYTF. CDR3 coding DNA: TGCGCCAGCAGCCAAGAAGAGAGGGATTGGAGCTATGGCTACACCTTC.